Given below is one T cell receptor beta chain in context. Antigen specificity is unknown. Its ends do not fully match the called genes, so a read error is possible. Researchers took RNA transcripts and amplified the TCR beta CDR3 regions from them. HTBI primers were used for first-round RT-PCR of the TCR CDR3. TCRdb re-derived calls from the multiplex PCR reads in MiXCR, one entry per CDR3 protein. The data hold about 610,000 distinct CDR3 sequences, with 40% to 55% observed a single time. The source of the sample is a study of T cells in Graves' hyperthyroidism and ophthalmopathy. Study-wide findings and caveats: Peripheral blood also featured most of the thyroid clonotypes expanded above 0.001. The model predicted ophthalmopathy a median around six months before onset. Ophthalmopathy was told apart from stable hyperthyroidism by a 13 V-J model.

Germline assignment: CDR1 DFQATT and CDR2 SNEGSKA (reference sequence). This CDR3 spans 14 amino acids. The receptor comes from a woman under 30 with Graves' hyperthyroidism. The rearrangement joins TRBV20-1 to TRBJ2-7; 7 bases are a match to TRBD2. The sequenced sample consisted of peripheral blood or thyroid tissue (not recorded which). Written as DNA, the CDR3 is TGCAGTGCTAGGAGCGGGATATTGGGTTACGAGCAGTGCTTC. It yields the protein CSARSGILGYEQCF.